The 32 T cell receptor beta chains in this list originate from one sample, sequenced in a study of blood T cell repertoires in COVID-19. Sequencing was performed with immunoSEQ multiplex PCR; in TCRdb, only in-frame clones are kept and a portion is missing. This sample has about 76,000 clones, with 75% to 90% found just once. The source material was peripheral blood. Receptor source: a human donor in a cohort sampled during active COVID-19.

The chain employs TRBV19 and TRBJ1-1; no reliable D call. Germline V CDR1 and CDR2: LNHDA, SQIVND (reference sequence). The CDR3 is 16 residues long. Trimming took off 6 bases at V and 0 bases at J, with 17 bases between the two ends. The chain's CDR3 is CASRVGGLVMNTEAFF. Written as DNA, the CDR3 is TGTGCCAGTAGGGTCGGAGGGCTCGTAATGAACACTGAAGCTTTCTTT.

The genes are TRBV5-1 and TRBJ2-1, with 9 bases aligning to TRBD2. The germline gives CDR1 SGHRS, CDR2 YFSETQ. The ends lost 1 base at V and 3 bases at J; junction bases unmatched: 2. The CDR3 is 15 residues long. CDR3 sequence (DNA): TGCGCCAGCAGCTTGCCAGCGGGGGGCTACAATGAGCAGTTCTTC. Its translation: CASSLPAGGYNEQFF.

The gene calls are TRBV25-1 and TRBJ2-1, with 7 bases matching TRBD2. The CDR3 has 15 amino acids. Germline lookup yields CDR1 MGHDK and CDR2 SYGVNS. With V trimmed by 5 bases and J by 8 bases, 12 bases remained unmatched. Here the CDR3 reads CASSRGSGQTDEQFF. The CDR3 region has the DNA TGTGCCAGCAGTCGGGGTAGCGGGCAGACCGATGAGCAGTTCTTC.

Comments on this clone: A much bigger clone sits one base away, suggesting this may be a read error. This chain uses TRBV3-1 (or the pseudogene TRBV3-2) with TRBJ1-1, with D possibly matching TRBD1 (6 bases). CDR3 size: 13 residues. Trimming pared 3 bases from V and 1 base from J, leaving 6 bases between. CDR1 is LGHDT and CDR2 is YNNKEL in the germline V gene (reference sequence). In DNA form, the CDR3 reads TGTGCCAGCAGCCAGACAGGGAACACTGAAGCTTTCTTT. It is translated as CASSQTGNTEAFF.

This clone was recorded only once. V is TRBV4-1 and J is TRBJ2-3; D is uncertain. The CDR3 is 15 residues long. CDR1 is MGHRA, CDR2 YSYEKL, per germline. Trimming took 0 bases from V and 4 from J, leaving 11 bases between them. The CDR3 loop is CASSQDGGWADTQYF. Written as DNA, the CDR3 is TGCGCCAGCAGCCAAGACGGCGGTTGGGCAGATACGCAGTATTTT.

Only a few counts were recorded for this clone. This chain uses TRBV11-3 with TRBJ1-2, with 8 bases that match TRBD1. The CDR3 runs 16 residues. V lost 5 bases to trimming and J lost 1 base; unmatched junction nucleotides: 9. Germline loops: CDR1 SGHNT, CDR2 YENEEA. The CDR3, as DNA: TGTGCCAGCAGCCTCGCGGTGGGACAGGATAACTATGGCTACACCTTC. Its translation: CASSLAVGQDNYGYTF.

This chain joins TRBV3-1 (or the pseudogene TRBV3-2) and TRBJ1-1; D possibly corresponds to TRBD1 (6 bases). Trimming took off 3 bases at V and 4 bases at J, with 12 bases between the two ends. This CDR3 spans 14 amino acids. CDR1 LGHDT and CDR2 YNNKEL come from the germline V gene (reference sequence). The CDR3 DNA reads TGTGCCAGCAGCCAGACAGGAATCAGCACTGAAGCTTTCTTT. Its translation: CASSQTGISTEAFF.

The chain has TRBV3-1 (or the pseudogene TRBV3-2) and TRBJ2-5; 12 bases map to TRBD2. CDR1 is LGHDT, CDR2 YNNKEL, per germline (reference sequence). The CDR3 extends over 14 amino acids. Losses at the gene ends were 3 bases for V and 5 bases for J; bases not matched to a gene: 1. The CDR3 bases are TGTGCCAGCAGCCAGACTAGCGGGGGTGAGACCCAGTACTTC. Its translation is CASSQTSGGETQYF.

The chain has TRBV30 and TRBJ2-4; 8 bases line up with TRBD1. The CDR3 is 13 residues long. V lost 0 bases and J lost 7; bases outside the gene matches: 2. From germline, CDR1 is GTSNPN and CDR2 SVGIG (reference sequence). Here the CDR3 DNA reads TGTGCCTGGAGTGTAACAGGGGGGAACATTCAGTACTTC. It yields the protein CAWSVTGGNIQYF. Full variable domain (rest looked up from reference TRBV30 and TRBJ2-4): SQTIHQWPATLVQPVGSPLSLECTVEGTSNPNLYWYRQAAGRGLQLLFYSVGIGQISSEVPQNLSASRPQDRQFILSSKKLLLSDSGFYLCAWSVTGGNIQYFGAGTRLSVL.

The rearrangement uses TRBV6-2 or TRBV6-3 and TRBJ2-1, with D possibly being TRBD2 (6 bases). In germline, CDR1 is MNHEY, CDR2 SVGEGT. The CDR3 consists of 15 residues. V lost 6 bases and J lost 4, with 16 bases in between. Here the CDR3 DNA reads TGTGCCAGCAGCCCGACTAGTCCTGAGTACAATGAGCAGTTCTTC. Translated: CASSPTSPEYNEQFF.

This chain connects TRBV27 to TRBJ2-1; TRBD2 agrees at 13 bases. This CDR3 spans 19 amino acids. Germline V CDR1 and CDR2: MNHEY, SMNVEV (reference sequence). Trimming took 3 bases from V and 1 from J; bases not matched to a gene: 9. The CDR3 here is CASSFYPPGLAGSYNEQFF. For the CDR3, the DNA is TGTGCCAGCAGTTTCTACCCGCCGGGACTAGCGGGGTCCTACAATGAGCAGTTCTTC.

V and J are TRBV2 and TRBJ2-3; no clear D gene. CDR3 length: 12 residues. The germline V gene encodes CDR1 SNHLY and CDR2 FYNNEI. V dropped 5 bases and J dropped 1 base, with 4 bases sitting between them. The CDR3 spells CASSRGTDTQYF. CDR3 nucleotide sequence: TGTGCCAGCAGTCGGGGCACAGATACGCAGTATTTT. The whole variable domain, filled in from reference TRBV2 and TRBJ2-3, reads EPEVTQTPSHQVTQMGQEVILRCVPISNHLYFYWYRQILGQKVEFLVSFYNNEISEKSEIFDDQFSVERPDGSNFTLKIRSTKLEDSAMYFCASSRGTDTQYFGPGTRLTVL.

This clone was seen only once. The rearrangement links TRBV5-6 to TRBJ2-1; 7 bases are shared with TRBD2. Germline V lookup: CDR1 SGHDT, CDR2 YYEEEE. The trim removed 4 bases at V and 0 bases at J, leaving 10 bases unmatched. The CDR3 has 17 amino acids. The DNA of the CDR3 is TGTGCCAGCAGCCCACTTAAGTGGGGGGGCTCCTACAATGAGCAGTTCTTC. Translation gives CASSPLKWGGSYNEQFF.

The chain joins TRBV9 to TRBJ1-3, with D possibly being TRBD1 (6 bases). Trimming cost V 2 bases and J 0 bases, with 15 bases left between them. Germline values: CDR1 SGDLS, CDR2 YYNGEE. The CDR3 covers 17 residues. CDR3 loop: CASSVATGFLSGNTIYF. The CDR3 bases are TGTGCCAGCAGCGTTGCGACAGGCTTTCTCTCTGGAAACACCATATATTTT. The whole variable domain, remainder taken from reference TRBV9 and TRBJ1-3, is DSGVTQTPKHLITATGQRVTLRCSPRSGDLSVYWYQQSLDQGLQFLIQYYNGEERAKGNILERFSAQQFPDLHSELNLSSLELGDSALYFCASSVATGFLSGNTIYFGEGSWLTVV.

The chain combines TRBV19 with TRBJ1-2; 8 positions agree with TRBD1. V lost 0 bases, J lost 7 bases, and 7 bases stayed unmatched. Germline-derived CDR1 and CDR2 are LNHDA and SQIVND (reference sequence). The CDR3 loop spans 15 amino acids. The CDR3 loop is CASSIDLGQASGYTF. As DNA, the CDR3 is TGTGCCAGTAGTATAGATCTGGGACAGGCCAGTGGCTACACCTTC.

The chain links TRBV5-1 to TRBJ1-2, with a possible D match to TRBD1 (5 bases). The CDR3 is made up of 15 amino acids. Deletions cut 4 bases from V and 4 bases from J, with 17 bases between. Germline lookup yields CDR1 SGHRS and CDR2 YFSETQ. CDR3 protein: CASSRERGESYGYTF. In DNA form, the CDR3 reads TGCGCCAGCAGCCGGGAGAGGGGCGAAAGCTATGGCTACACCTTC.

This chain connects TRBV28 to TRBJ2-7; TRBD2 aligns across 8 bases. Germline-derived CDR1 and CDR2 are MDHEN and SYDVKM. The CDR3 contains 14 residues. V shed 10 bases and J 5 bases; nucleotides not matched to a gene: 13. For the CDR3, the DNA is TGTGCCACCAATCCAGCGGGAGTAATCCACGAGCAGTACTTC. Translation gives CATNPAGVIHEQYF.

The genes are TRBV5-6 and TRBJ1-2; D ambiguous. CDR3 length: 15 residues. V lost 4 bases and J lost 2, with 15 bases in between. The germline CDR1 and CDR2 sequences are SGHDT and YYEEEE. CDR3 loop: CASSPPSSKNYGYTF. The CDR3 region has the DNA TGTGCCAGCAGCCCACCGTCGAGCAAGAACTATGGCTACACCTTC.

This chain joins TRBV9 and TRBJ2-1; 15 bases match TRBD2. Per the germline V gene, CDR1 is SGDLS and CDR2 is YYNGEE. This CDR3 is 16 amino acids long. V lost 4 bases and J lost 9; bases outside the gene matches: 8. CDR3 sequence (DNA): TGTGCCAGCAGCATAGGCGGGACTAGCGGGGGGTTTGAGCAGTTCTTC. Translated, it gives CASSIGGTSGGFEQFF.

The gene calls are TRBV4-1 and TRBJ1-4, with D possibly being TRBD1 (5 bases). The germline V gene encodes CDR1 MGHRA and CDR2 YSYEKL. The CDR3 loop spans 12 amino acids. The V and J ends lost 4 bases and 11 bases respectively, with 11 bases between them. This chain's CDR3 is CASSPTAGKLFF. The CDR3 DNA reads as TGCGCCAGCAGCCCGACAGCCGGTAAACTGTTTTTT.

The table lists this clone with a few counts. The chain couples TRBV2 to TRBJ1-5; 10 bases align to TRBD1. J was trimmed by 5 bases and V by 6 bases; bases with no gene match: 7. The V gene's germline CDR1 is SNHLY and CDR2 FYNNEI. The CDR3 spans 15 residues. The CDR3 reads CASRGQDRGYQPQHF. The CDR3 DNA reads TGTGCCAGCAGAGGTCAGGACAGGGGGTATCAGCCCCAGCATTTT.

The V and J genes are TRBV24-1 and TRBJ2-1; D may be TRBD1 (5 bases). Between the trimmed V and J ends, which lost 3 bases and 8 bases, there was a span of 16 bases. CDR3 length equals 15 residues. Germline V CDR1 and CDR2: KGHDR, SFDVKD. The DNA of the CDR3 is TGTGCCACCAGTGATGATAGTCCAGGGAACCATGAGCAGTTCTTC. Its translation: CATSDDSPGNHEQFF.

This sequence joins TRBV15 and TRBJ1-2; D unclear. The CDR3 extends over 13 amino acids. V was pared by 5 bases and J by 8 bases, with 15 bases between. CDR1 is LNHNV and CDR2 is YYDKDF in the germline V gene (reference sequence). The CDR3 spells CATSPQRTVGYTF. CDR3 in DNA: TGTGCCACCAGCCCGCAGCGGACCGTGGGCTACACCTTC.

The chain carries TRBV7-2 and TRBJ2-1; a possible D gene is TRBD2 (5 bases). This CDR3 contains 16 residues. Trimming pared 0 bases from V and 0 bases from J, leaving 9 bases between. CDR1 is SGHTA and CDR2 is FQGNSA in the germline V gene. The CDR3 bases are TGTGCCAGCAGCTTAGCTAGCGCCGTCTCCTACAATGAGCAGTTCTTC. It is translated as CASSLASAVSYNEQFF. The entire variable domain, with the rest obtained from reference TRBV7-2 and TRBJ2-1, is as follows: GAGVSQSPSNKVTEKGKDVELRCDPISGHTALYWYRQSLGQGLEFLIYFQGNSAPDKSGLPSDRFSAERTGGSVSTLTIQRTQQEDSAVYLCASSLASAVSYNEQFFGPGTRLTVL.

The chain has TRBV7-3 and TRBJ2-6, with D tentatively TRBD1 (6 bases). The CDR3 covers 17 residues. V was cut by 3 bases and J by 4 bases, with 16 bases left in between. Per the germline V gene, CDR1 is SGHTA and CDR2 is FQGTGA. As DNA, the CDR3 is TGTGCCAGCAGCTTTGAACAGGGATTATTGGGGGCCAACGTCCTGACTTTC. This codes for CASSFEQGLLGANVLTF.

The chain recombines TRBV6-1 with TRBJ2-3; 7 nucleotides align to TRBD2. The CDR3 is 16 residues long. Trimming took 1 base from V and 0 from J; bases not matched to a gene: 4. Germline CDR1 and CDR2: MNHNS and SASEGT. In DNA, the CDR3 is TGTGCCAGCAGTGAAGTGTCGGGGGGTAGCACAGATACGCAGTATTTT. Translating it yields CASSEVSGGSTDTQYF.

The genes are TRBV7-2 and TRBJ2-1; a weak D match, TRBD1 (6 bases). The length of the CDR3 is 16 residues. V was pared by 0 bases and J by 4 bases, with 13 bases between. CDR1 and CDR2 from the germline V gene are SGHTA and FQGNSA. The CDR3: CASSLAGANIYNEQFF. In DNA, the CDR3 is TGTGCCAGCAGCTTAGCGGGGGCCAATATATACAATGAGCAGTTCTTC.

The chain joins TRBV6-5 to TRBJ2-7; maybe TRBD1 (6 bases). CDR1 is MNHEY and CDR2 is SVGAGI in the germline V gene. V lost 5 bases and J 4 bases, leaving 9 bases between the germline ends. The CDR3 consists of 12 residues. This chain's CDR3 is CASSPQGYEQYF. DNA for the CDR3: TGTGCCAGCAGTCCCCAGGGGTACGAGCAGTACTTC.

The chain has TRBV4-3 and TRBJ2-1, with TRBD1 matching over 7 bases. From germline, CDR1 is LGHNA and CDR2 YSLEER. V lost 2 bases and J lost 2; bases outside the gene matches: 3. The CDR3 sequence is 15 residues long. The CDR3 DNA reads TGCGCCAGCAGCCAAAAAGGGGGCACCTACAATGAGCAGTTCTTC. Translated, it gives CASSQKGGTYNEQFF.

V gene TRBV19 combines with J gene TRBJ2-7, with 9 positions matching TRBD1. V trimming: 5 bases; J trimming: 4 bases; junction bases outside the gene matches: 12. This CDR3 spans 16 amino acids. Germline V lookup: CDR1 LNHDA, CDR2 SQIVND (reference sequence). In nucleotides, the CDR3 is TGTGCCAGTAGTCCCCCTGCCGGGACAGGGAGATACGAGCAGTACTTC. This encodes CASSPPAGTGRYEQYF.

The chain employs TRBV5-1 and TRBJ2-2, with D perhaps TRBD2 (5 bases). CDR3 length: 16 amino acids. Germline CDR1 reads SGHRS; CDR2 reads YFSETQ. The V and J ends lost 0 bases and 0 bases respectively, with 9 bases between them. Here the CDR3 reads CASSLGGAANTGELFF. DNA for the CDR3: TGCGCCAGCAGCTTGGGGGGAGCGGCGAACACCGGGGAGCTGTTTTTT.

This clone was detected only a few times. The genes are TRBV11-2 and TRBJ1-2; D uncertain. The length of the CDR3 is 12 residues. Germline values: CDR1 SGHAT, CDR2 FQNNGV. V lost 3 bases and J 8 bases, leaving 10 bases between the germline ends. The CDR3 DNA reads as TGTGCCAGCAGCTTCGCTTCGGGGGGCTACACCTTC. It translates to CASSFASGGYTF.